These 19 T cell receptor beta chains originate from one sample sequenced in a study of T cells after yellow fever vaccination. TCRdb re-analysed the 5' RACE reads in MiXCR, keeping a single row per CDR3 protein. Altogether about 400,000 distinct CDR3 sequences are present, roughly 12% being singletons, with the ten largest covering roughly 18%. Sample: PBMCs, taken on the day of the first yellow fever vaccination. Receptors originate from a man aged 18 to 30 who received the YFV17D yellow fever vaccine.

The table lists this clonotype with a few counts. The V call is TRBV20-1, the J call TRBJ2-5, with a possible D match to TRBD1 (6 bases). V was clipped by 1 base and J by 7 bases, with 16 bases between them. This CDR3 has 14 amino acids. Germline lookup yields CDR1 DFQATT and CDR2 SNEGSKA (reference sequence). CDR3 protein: CSARGEGQPVTQYF. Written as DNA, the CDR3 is TGCAGTGCTAGAGGGGAAGGACAGCCGGTGACCCAGTACTTC.

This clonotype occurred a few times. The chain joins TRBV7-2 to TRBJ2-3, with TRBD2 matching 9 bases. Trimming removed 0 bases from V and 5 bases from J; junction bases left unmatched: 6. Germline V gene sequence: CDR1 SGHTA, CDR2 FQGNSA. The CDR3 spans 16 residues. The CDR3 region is CASSLAASGAGDTQYF. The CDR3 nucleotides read TGTGCCAGCAGCTTAGCGGCTAGCGGGGCCGGAGATACGCAGTATTTT.

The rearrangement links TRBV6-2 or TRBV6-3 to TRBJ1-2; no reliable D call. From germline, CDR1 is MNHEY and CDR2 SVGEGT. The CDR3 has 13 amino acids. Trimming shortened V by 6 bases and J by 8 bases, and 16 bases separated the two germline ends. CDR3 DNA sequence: TGTGCCAGCAGCCACCTTTGGAGCGGCGGCTACACCTTC. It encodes CASSHLWSGGYTF.

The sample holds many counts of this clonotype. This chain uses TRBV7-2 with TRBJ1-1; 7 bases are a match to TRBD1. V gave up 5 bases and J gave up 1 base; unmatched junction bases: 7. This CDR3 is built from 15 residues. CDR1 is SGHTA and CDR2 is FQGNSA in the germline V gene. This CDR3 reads CASSRGGTENTEAFF. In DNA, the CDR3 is TGTGCCAGCAGCAGGGGGGGGACAGAGAACACTGAAGCTTTCTTT.

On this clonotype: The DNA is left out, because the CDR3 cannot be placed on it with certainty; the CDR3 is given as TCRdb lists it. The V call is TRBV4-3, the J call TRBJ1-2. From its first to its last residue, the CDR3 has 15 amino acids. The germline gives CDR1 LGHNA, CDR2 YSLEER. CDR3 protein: CASSQVLSDVYGYTF.

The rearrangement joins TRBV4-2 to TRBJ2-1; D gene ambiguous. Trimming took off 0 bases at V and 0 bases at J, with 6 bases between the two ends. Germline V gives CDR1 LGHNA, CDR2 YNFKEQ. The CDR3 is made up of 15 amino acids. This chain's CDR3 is CASSQEISSYNEQFF. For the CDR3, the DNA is TGTGCCAGCAGCCAAGAAATTAGCTCCTACAATGAGCAGTTCTTC.

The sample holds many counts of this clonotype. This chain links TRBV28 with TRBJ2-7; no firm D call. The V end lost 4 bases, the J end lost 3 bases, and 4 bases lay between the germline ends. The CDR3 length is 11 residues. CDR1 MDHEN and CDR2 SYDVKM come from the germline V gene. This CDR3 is CASSSLYEQYV. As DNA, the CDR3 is TGTGCCAGCAGTTCTCTCTACGAGCAGTACGTC.

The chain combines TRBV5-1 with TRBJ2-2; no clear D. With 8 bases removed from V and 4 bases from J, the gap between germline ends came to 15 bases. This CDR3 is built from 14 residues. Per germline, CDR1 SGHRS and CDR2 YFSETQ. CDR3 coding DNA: TGCGCCAGTTTGACGACTCCGGGCACCGGGGAGCTGTTTTTT. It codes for CASLTTPGTGELFF.

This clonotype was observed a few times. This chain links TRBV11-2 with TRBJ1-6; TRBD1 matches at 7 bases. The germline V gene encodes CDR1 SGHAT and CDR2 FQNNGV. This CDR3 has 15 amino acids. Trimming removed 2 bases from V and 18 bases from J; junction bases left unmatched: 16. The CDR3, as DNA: TGTGCCAGCAGCTTATTCGGGGGTCAGGGGGAAAGGAACCACTTT. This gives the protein CASSLFGGQGERNHF.

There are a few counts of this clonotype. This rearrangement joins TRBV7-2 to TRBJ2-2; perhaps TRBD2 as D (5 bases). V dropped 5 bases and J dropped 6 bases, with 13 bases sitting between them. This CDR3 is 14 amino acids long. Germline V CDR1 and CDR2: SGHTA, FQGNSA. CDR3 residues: CASSTSGGSGELFF. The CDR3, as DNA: TGTGCCAGCAGCACCTCCGGCGGGTCCGGGGAGCTGTTTTTT.

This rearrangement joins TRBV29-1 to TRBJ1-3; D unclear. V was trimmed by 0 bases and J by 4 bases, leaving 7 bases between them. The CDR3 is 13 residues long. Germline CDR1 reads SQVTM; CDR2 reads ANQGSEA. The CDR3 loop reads CSVEDRMGNTIYF. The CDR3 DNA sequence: TGCAGCGTTGAAGACAGAATGGGAAACACCATATATTTT.

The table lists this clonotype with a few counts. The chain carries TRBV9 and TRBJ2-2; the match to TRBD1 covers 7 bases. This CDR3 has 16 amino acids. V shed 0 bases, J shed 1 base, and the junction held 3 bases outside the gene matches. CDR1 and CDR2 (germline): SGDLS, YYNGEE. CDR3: CASSVGQGQNTGELFF. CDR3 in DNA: TGTGCCAGCAGCGTAGGACAGGGCCAGAACACCGGGGAGCTGTTTTTT. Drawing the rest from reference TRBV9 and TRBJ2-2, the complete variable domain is DSGVTQTPKHLITATGQRVTLRCSPRSGDLSVYWYQQSLDQGLQFLIQYYNGEERAKGNILERFSAQQFPDLHSELNLSSLELGDSALYFCASSVGQGQNTGELFFGEGSRLTVL.

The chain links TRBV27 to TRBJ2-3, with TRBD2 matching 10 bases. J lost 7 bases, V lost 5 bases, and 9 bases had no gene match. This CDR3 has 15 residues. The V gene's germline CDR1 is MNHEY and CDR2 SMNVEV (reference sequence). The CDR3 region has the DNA TGTGCCAGCAGTCTAGCGGGGGCCGGGAAAAATACGCAGTATTTT. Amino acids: CASSLAGAGKNTQYF.

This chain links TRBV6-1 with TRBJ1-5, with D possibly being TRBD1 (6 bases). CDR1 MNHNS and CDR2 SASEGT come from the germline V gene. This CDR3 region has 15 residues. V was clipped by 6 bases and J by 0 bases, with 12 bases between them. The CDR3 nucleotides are TGTGCCAGCAGCCCCTCGACAGGTAGCAATCAGCCCCAGCATTTT. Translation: CASSPSTGSNQPQHF.

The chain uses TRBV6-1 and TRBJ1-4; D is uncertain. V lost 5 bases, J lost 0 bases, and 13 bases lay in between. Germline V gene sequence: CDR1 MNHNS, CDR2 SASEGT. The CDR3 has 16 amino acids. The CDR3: CASSQAIIATNEKLFF. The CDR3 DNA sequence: TGTGCCAGCAGTCAGGCGATAATAGCAACTAATGAAAAACTGTTTTTT.

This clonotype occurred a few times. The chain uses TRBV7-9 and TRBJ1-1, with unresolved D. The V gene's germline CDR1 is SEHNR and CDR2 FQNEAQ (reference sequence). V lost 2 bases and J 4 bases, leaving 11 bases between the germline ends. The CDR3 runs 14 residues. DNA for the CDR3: TGTGCCAGCAGCTTACTGGGAGACTCCACTGAAGCTTTCTTT. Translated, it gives CASSLLGDSTEAFF. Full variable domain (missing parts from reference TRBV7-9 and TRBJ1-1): DTGVSQNPRHKITKRGQNVTFRCDPISEHNRLYWYRQTLGQGPEFLTYFQNEAQLEKSRLLSDRFSAERPKGSFSTLEIQRTEQGDSAMYLCASSLLGDSTEAFFGQGTRLTVV.

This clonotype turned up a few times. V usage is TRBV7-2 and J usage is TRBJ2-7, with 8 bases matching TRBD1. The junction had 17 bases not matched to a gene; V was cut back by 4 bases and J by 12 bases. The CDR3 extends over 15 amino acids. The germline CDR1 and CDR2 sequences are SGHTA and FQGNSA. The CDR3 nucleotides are TGTGCCAGCAGCTATGGAACAGGGGGTCTTAGAATCCGGTACTTC. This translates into CASSYGTGGLRIRYF.

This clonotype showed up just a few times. The CDR3, as DNA: TGCGCCAGCTCACTTAGGACAGGGGCGAACACCGGGGAGCTGTTTTTT. Protein product: CASSLRTGANTGELFF. V and J are TRBV5-1 and TRBJ2-2; 9 nucleotides agree with TRBD1. CDR3 size: 16 residues. V was clipped by 7 bases and J by 0 bases; unmatched bases: 7. Per germline, CDR1 SGHRS and CDR2 YFSETQ.

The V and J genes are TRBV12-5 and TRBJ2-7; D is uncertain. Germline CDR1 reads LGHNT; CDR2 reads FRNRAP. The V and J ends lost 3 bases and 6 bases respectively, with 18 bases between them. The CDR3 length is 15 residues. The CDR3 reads CASGLPPGIYVEQYF. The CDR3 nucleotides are TGTGCTAGTGGTTTACCGCCTGGGATCTACGTCGAGCAGTACTTC.